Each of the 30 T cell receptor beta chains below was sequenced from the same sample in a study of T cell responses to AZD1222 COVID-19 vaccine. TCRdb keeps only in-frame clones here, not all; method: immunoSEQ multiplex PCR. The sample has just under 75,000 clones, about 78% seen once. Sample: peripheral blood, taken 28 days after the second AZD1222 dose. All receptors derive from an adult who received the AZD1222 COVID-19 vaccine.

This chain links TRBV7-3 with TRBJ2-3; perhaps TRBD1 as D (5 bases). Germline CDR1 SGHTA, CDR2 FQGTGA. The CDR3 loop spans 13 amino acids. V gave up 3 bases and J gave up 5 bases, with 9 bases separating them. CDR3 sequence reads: CASSFTQGDTQYF. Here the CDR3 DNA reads TGTGCCAGCAGCTTCACGCAGGGAGATACGCAGTATTTT.

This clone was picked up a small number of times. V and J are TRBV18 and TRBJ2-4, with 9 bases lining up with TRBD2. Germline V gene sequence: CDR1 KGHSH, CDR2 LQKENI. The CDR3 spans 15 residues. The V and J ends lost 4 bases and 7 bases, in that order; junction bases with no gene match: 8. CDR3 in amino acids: CASSRAGGFGNIQYF. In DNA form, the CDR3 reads TGTGCCAGCTCACGAGCGGGAGGATTTGGGAACATTCAGTACTTC.

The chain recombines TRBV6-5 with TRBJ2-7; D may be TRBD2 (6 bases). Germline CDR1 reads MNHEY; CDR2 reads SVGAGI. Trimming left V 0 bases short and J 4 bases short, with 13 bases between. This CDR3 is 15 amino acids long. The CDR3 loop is CASSYSILGGYEQYF. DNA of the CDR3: TGTGCCAGCAGTTACTCGATTTTGGGAGGTTACGAGCAGTACTTC.

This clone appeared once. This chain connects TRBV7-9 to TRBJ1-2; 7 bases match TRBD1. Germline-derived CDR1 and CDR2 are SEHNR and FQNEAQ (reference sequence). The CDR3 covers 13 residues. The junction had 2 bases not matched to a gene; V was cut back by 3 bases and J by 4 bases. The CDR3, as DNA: TGTGCCAGCAGCTTCGGGACAGCCTATGGCTACACCTTC. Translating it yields CASSFGTAYGYTF. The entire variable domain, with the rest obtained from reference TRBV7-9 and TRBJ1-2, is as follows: DTGVSQNPRHKITKRGQNVTFRCDPISEHNRLYWYRQTLGQGPEFLTYFQNEAQLEKSRLLSDRFSAERPKGSFSTLEIQRTEQGDSAMYLCASSFGTAYGYTFGSGTRLTVV.

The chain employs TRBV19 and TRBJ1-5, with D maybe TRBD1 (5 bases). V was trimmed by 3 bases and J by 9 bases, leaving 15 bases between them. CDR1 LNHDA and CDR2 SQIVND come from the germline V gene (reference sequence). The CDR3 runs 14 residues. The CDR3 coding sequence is TGTGCCAGTAGTATGGCCCAGGGTGGGCGGCCCCAGCATTTT. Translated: CASSMAQGGRPQHF.

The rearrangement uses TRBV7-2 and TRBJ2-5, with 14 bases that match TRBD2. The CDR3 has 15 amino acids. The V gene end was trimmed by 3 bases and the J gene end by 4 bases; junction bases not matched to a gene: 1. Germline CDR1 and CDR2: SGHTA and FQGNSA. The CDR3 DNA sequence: TGTGCCAGCAGCTTCGGGACTAGCGGGAGAGAGACCCAGTACTTC. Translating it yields CASSFGTSGRETQYF.

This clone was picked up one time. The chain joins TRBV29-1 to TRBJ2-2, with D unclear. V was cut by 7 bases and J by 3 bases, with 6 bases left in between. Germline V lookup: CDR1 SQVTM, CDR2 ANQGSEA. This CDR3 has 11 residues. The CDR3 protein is CSGGDTGELFF. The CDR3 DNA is TGCAGCGGTGGGGACACCGGGGAGCTGTTTTTT.

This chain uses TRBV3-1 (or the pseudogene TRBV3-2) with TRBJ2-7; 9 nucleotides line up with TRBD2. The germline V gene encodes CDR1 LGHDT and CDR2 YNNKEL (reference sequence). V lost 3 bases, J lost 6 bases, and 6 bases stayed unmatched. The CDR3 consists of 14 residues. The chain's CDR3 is CASSQSGGRSEQYF. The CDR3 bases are TGTGCCAGCAGCCAGAGCGGGGGGCGTTCCGAGCAGTACTTC.

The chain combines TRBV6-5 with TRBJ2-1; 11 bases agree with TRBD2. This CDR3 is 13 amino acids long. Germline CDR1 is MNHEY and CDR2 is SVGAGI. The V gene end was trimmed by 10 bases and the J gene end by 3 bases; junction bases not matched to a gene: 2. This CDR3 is CATGTSGYNEQFF. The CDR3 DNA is TGTGCCACTGGGACTAGCGGCTACAATGAGCAGTTCTTC.

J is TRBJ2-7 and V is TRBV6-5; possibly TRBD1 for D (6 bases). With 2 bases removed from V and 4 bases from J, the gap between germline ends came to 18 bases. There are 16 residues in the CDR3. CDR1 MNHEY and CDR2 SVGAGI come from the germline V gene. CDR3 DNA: TGTGCCAGCAGTTACCAAGTCCCAACAGGGCAGTACGAGCAGTACTTC. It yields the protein CASSYQVPTGQYEQYF.

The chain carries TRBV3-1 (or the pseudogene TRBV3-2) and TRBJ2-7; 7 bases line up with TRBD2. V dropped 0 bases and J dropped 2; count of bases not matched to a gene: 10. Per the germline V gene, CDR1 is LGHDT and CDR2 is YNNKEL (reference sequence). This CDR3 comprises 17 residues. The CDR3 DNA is TGTGCCAGCAGCCAAGATCCCGCTAGCGGACCACCCTACGAGCAGTACTTC. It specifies CASSQDPASGPPYEQYF.

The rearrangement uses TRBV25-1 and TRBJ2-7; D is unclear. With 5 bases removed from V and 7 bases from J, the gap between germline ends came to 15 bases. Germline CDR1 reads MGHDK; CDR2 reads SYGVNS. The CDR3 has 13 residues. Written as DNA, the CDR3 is TGTGCCAGCAGTCGACCCCCCACCGGGGAGCAGTACTTC. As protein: CASSRPPTGEQYF.

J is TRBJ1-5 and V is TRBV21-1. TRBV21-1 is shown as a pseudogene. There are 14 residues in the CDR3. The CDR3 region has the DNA TGTGCCAGCAGCAATAACGGGGTTGGAACAGCCCAGCATTTT. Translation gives CASSNNGVGTAQHF.

In DNA, the CDR3 is TGTGCCAGCAGCCCCTTTGGCGAGCAGTACTTC. Translation: CASSPFGEQYF. V usage is TRBV6-2 or TRBV6-3 and J usage is TRBJ2-7; no clear D. Germline V gives CDR1 MNHEY, CDR2 SVGEGT. The CDR3 sequence is 11 residues long. Trimming took 6 bases from V and 6 from J, leaving 9 bases between them.

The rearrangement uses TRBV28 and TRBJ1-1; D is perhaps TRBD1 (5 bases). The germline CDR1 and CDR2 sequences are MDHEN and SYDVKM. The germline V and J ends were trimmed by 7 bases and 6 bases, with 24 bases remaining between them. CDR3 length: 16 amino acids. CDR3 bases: TGTGCCAGCAACTCTCCAGGGTCTTTGGGTTTCTCTGAAGCTTTCTTT. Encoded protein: CASNSPGSLGFSEAFF. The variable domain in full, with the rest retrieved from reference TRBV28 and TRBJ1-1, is DVKVTQSSRYLVKRTGEKVFLECVQDMDHENMFWYRQDPGLGLRLIYFSYDVKMKEKGDIPEGYSVSREKKERFSLILESASTNQTSMYLCASNSPGSLGFSEAFFGQGTRLTVV.

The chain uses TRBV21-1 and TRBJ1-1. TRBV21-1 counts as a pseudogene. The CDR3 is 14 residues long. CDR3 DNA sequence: TGTGCCAGCAGCCCCGGGGCGGTGAACACTGAAGCTTTCTTT. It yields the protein CASSPGAVNTEAFF.

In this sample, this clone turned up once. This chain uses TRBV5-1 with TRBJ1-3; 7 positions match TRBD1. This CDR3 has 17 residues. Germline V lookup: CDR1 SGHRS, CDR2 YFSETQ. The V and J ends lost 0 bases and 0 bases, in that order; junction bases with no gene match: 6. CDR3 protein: CASSLGQGRSSGNTIYF. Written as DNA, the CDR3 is TGCGCCAGCAGCTTGGGACAGGGACGGAGCTCTGGAAACACCATATATTTT.

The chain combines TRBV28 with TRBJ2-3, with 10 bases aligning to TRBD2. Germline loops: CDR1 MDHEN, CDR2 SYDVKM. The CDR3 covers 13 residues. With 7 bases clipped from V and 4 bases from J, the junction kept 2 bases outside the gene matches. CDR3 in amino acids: CASTLAGADTQYF. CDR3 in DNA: TGTGCCAGCACCCTAGCGGGAGCAGATACGCAGTATTTT.

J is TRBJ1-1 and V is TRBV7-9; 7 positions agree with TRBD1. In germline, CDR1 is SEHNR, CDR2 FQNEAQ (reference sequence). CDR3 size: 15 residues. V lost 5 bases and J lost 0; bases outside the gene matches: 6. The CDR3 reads CASSQNRGVNTEAFF. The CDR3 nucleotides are TGTGCCAGCAGCCAAAACAGGGGAGTGAACACTGAAGCTTTCTTT. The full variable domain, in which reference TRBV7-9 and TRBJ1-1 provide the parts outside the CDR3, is DTGVSQNPRHKITKRGQNVTFRCDPISEHNRLYWYRQTLGQGPEFLTYFQNEAQLEKSRLLSDRFSAERPKGSFSTLEIQRTEQGDSAMYLCASSQNRGVNTEAFFGQGTRLTVV.

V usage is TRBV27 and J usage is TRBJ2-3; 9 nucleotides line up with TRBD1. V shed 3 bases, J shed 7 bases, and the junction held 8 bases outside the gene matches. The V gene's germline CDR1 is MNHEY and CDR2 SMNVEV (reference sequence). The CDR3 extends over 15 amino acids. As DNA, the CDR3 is TGTGCCAGCAGTTTGGGAACAGGGGGCGGGTATACGCAGTATTTT. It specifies CASSLGTGGGYTQYF.

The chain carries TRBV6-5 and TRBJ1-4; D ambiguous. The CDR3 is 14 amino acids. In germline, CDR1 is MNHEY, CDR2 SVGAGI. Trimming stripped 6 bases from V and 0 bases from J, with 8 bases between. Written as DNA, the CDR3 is TGTGCCAGCAGCTGGGGAGCAACTAATGAAAAACTGTTTTTT. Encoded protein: CASSWGATNEKLFF.

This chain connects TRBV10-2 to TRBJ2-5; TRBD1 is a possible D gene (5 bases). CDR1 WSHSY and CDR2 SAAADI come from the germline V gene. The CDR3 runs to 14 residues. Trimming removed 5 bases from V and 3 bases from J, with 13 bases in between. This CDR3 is CASSWTSDKETQYF. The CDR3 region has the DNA TGCGCCAGCAGTTGGACATCCGACAAAGAGACCCAGTACTTC.

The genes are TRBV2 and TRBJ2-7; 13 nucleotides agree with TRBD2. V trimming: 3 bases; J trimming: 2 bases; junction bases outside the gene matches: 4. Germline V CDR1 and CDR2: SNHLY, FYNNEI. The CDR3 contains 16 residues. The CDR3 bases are TGTGCCAGCAGTGATCCGGGACTAGCGGGGACCTACGAGCAGTACTTC. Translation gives CASSDPGLAGTYEQYF.

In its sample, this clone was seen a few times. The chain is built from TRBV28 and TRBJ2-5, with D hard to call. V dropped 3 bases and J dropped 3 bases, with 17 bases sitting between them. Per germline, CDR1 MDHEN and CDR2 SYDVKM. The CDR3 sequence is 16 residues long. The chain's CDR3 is CASSFYGPTREETQYF. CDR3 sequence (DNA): TGTGCCAGCAGTTTTTACGGCCCCACCCGGGAAGAGACCCAGTACTTC.

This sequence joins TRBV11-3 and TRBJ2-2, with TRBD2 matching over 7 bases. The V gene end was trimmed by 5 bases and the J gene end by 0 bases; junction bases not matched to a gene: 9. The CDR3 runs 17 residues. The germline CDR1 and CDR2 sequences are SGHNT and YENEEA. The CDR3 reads CASSTRGAGANTGELFF. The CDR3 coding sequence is TGTGCCAGCAGCACCCGGGGTGCGGGGGCGAACACCGGGGAGCTGTTTTTT.

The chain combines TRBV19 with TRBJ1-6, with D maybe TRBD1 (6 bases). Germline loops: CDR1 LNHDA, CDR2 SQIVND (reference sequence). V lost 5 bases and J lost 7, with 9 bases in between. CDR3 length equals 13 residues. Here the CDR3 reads CASSLQGNSPLHF. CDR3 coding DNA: TGTGCCAGTAGTTTGCAGGGGAATTCACCCCTCCACTTT. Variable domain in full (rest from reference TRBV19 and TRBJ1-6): DGGITQSPKYLFRKEGQNVTLSCEQNLNHDAMYWYRQDPGQGLRLIYYSQIVNDFQKGDIAEGYSVSREKKESFPLTVTSAQKNPTAFYLCASSLQGNSPLHFGNGTRLTVT.

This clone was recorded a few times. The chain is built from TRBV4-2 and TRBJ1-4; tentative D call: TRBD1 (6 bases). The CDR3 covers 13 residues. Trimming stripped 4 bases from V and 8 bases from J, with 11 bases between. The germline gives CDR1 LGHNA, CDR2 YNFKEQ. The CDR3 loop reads CASSPGQEEKLFF. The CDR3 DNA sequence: TGTGCCAGCAGCCCGGGACAAGAGGAAAAACTGTTTTTT.

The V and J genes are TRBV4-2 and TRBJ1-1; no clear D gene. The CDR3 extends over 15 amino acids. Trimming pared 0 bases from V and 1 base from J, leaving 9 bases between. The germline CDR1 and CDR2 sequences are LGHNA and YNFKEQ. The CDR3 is CASSQDGQANTEAFF. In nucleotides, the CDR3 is TGTGCCAGCAGCCAAGATGGGCAGGCGAACACTGAAGCTTTCTTT.

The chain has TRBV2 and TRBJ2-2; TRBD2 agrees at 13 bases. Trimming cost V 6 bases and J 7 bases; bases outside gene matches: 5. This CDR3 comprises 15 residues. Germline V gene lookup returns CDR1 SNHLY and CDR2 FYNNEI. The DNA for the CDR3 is TGTGCCAGCAGCCCTCGGACTAGCGGGGGCGGGGAGCTGTTTTTT. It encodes CASSPRTSGGGELFF. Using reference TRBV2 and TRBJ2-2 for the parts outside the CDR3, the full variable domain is EPEVTQTPSHQVTQMGQEVILRCVPISNHLYFYWYRQILGQKVEFLVSFYNNEISEKSEIFDDQFSVERPDGSNFTLKIRSTKLEDSAMYFCASSPRTSGGGELFFGEGSRLTVL.

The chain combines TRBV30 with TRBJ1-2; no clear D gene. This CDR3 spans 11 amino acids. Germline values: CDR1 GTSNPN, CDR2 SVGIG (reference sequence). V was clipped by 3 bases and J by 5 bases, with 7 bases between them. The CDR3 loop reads CAWRINYGYTF. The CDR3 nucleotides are TGTGCCTGGAGGATCAATTATGGCTACACCTTC.